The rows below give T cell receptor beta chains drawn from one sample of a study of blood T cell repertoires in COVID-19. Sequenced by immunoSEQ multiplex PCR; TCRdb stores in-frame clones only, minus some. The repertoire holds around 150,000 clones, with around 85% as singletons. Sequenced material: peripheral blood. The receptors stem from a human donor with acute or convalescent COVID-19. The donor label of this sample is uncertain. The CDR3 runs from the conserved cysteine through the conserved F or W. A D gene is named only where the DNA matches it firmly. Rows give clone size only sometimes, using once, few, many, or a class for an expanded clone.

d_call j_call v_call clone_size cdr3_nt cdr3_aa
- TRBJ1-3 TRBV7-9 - TGTGCCAGCAGCTTTGACATGTACTCTGGAAACACCATATATTTT CASSFDMYSGNTIYF
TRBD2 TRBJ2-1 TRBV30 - TGTGCCTGGAGTGTGATGGGGAGGCGGGGGGGCAACAATGAGCAGTTCTTC CAWSVMGRRGGNNEQFF
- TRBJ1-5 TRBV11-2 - TGTGCCAGCAGCTTACAAGGCGGTCAGCCCCAGCATTTT CASSLQGGQPQHF
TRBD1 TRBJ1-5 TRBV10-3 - TGTGCCATCAGGGAGACAGGGAAGAGCAATCAGCCCCAGCATTTT CAIRETGKSNQPQHF
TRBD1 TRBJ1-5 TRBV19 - TGTGCCAGTAGCCCTTGGACAGGGGGCGCCTATAGCAATCAGCCCCAGCATTTT CASSPWTGGAYSNQPQHF
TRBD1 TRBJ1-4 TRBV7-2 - TGTGCCAGCAGCTTAGCGCCGACAGGGGCCCCCAATGAAAAACTGTTTTTT CASSLAPTGAPNEKLFF
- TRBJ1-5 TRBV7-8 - TGTGCCAGCAGCTCTCAGTTTGATCAGCCCCAGCATTTT CASSSQFDQPQHF
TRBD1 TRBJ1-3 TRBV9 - TGTGCCAGCAGCGTCGGACAGGGGGCTTCTGGAAACACCATATATTTT CASSVGQGASGNTIYF
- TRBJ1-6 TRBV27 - TGTGCCAGCAGAGACTCAGGGGATTACTATAATTCACCCCTCCACTTT CASRDSGDYYNSPLHF
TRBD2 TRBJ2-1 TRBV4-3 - TGCGCCAGCAGCCAAGATTGGGGACTAGTATACAATGAGCAGTTCTTC CASSQDWGLVYNEQFF
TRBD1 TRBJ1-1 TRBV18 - TGTGCCAGCTCACCACCAGGGACAGGGGCAGGAGATGAAGCTTTCTTT CASSPPGTGAGDEAFF
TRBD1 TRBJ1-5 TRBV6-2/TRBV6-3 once TGTGCCAGCAGTTACCCCGGGACAGGGGGCGCGAGTAGCAATCAGCCCCAGCATTTT CASSYPGTGGASSNQPQHF